Reported below is one T cell receptor beta chain. Antigen specificity is unknown. This likely traces to a read error, being one base from a far larger clone. This entry is derived from a study of prognosis after radiotherapy for stage I lung cancer. As for the study in general: Stereotactic body radiotherapy was given without concurrent therapy, and no patient received both at once.

Peripheral blood samples of roughly 5.9 milliliters were drawn at each of two time points. Germline CDR1 reads SGHTA; CDR2 reads FQGNSA. The CDR3 runs 14 residues. Trimming cost V 10 bases and J 9 bases, with 22 bases left between them. Overall study findings and caveats: For the expanded TCR clones, whether they were tumor-specific was not determined.

Amplicons of TCR beta CDR3 were generated from genomic DNA by two-round multiplex PCR. The use of primers specific to each TRBV and TRBJ gene characterized first-round PCR. TCRdb itself ran the multiplex PCR reads through MiXCR, one entry per CDR3 protein. Among 31,000 or so distinct CDR3 sequences listed, 40% to 50% were seen once. This chain uses TRBV7-2 with TRBJ2-1; either TRBD1 or TRBD2 may fit D (6 bases each). This receptor was obtained from a donor over 45 with non-small cell lung cancer. The sequencing used PBMCs, collected before or after stereotactic body radiation therapy (not recorded which). The CDR3 loop reads CAIVNAGQRLEQFF. The DNA of the CDR3 is TGTGCCATCGTAAACGCGGGACAAAGGCTTGAGCAGTTCTTC.